These 27 T cell receptor beta chains share one sample of origin, sequenced in a study of patients and donors after allogeneic stem cell transplantation. TCRdb ran MiXCR on the RT-PCR reads and lists one entry per CDR3 protein. The repertoire holds about 960,000 distinct CDR3 sequences, with about 20% as singletons. The sample consisted of blood, either unsorted or a sorted T cell fraction (not recorded which). The receptors come from a human donor who was either an allogeneic HSCT recipient or a stem cell or donor lymphocyte infusion donor (not recorded which). It is not recorded whose cells these are; they may come from a transplant donor.

In this sample, this clonotype turned up many times. The V and J genes are TRBV24-1 and TRBJ2-1; D is unresolved. The CDR3 sequence is 16 residues long. Trimming left V 0 bases short and J 2 bases short, with 10 bases between. Germline CDR1 reads KGHDR; CDR2 reads SFDVKD. CDR3 sequence: CATSDLGGGTYNEQFF. CDR3 coding DNA: TGTGCCACCAGTGATTTGGGCGGCGGAACCTACAATGAGCAGTTCTTC.

This clonotype was found a few times. The junction differs from germline at one of its ends, possibly a read error. The rearrangement uses TRBV15 and TRBJ2-7, with D unclear. This CDR3 is 13 amino acids long. CDR1 is LNHNV and CDR2 is YYDKDF in the germline V gene (reference sequence). CDR3 DNA: TGTGCCACCAGCAGAGATCGGTCCTTCGAGCAGTACTTC. It encodes CATSRDRSFEQYF.

This clonotype was recorded a few times. V and J are TRBV12-3 or TRBV12-4 and TRBJ2-7; 9 bases are shared with TRBD2. This CDR3 contains 16 residues. Trimming at V came to 1 base and at J to 7 bases, leaving 11 bases not matched to a gene. The CDR3 coding sequence is TGTGCCAGCAGTTTAGTGGGGACTAGCCTGGTCGGGGAGCAGTACTTC. It translates to CASSLVGTSLVGEQYF.

This chain connects TRBV6-2 or TRBV6-3 to TRBJ2-3; D not resolved. CDR3 length: 13 residues. Trimming cost V 6 bases and J 5 bases, with 12 bases left between them. Germline CDR1 reads MNHEY; CDR2 reads SVGEGT. CDR3 in DNA: TGTGCCAGCAGGGCGGCCTTTGGAGATACGCAGTATTTT. This encodes CASRAAFGDTQYF.

This clonotype was observed a few times. The chain recombines TRBV20-1 with TRBJ2-7, with 9 bases identical to TRBD1. The germline CDR1 and CDR2 sequences are DFQATT and SNEGSKA (reference sequence). This CDR3 is built from 13 residues. V shed 3 bases, J shed 2 bases, and the junction held 2 bases outside the gene matches. The CDR3 is CSARDRGPYEQYF. CDR3 nucleotide sequence: TGCAGTGCTAGGGACAGGGGTCCCTACGAGCAGTACTTC.

This chain uses TRBV9 with TRBJ1-1; 8 bases line up with TRBD1. Germline assignment: CDR1 SGDLS and CDR2 YYNGEE. This CDR3 is 15 amino acids long. With V trimmed by 4 bases and J by 1 base, 6 bases remained unmatched. In DNA, the CDR3 is TGTGCCAGCAGCCCCAGGGGGCTGGAGAACACTGAAGCTTTCTTT. It is translated as CASSPRGLENTEAFF.

This chain links TRBV19 with TRBJ1-5, with TRBD1 matching over 12 bases. Per germline, CDR1 LNHDA and CDR2 SQIVND (reference sequence). This CDR3 is built from 17 residues. The V and J ends lost 8 bases and 2 bases, in that order; junction bases with no gene match: 10. This CDR3 is CASHRDRGRLGNQPQHF. CDR3 coding DNA: TGTGCCAGTCACCGGGACAGGGGGCGATTAGGCAATCAGCCCCAGCATTTT.

This clonotype was observed a handful of times. V usage is TRBV4-3 and J usage is TRBJ2-5, with TRBD2 matching 7 bases. The CDR3 is made up of 15 amino acids. The germline CDR1 and CDR2 sequences are LGHNA and YSLEER. The J segment lost 5 bases and the V segment lost 2 bases, leaving 8 bases of the junction unmatched. Written as DNA, the CDR3 is TGCGCCAGCAGCCAAACCGGCTCGGGAGGCGAGACCCAGTACTTC. This gives the protein CASSQTGSGGETQYF.

CDR3 loop: CASVGASGAYNEQFF. CDR3 in DNA: TGTGCTAGTGTAGGGGCTAGCGGAGCTTACAATGAGCAGTTCTTC. The V call is TRBV12-5, the J call TRBJ2-1; 7 bases fit TRBD2. Trimming at V came to 7 bases and at J to 4 bases, leaving 10 bases not matched to a gene. The CDR3 totals 15 residues. Germline lookup yields CDR1 LGHNT and CDR2 FRNRAP.

The V call is TRBV24-1, the J call TRBJ2-2; D gene unclear. This CDR3 is 11 amino acids long. Per the germline V gene, CDR1 is KGHDR and CDR2 is SFDVKD. V shed 9 bases and J shed 4 bases, with 5 bases lying between them. The CDR3 loop is CATEGTGELFF. The CDR3 bases are TGTGCCACCGAAGGCACCGGGGAGCTGTTTTTT.

The rearrangement uses TRBV5-1 and TRBJ2-1, with 8 positions matching TRBD2. This CDR3 has 15 amino acids. With V trimmed by 5 bases and J by 10 bases, 14 bases remained unmatched. Germline CDR1 reads SGHRS; CDR2 reads YFSETQ. Here the CDR3 reads CASRVSGNNLGEQFF. The CDR3 DNA follows: TGCGCCAGCAGGGTTAGCGGGAACAACCTAGGGGAGCAGTTCTTC.

The chain is built from TRBV12-3 or TRBV12-4 and TRBJ2-3; D perhaps matches TRBD1 (5 bases). The CDR3 is made up of 14 amino acids. Trimming cost V 2 bases and J 2 bases, with 8 bases left between them. The CDR3 bases are TGTGCCAGCAGTTTAATAGGGGCCACAGATACGCAGTATTTT. This codes for CASSLIGATDTQYF.

CDR3: CASSYSDGLSYEQYF. The CDR3 nucleotides are TGTGCCAGCAGCTACTCGGACGGACTTTCCTACGAGCAGTACTTC. The rearrangement joins TRBV11-3 to TRBJ2-7; possibly TRBD2 for D (5 bases). Germline CDR1 and CDR2: SGHNT and YENEEA. The CDR3 spans 15 residues. V was trimmed by 4 bases and J by 1 base, leaving 14 bases between them. Full variable domain (missing parts from reference TRBV11-3 and TRBJ2-7): EAGVVQSPRYKIIEKKQPVAFWCNPISGHNTLYWYLQNLGQGPELLIRYENEEAVDDSQLPKDRFSAERLKGVDSTLKIQPAELGDSAVYLCASSYSDGLSYEQYFGPGTRLTVT.

This clonotype was recorded a few times. The CDR3 DNA sequence: TGTGCCAGCAGGGACGGGAGGGCTTTGTACGAGCAGTACTTC. It codes for CASRDGRALYEQYF. The J gene is TRBJ2-7, the V gene TRBV6-1; 8 bases agree with TRBD2. The V segment lost 6 bases and the J segment 4 bases; nucleotides outside the gene matches: 8. The CDR3 extends over 14 amino acids. Germline values: CDR1 MNHNS, CDR2 SASEGT.

In its sample, this clonotype was seen once. This rearrangement joins TRBV12-3 or TRBV12-4 to TRBJ2-2; TRBD1 aligns across 12 bases. V shed 6 bases and J 7 bases; nucleotides not matched to a gene: 6. The length of the CDR3 is 15 residues. The CDR3 spells CASSGTGGLGGELFF. Here the CDR3 DNA reads TGTGCCAGCAGCGGGACAGGGGGCTTGGGCGGGGAGCTGTTTTTT.

This clonotype was seen repeatedly, ten times or more. V usage is TRBV20-1 and J usage is TRBJ2-3; D is unclear. The CDR3 consists of 11 residues. V dropped 7 bases and J dropped 4 bases, with 9 bases sitting between them. Germline V gene lookup returns CDR1 DFQATT and CDR2 SNEGSKA (reference sequence). CDR3 sequence reads: CSVELPDTQYF. Written as DNA, the CDR3 is TGCAGTGTCGAATTACCAGATACGCAGTATTTT.

This clonotype was found a few times. This sequence joins TRBV20-1 and TRBJ1-6, with a tentative D call TRBD1 (5 bases). V was shortened by 3 bases and J by 6 bases, with 18 bases between the two germline ends. Germline CDR1 is DFQATT and CDR2 is SNEGSKA (reference sequence). This CDR3 region has 16 residues. The CDR3 region is CSARRVGGIINSPLHF. The CDR3 DNA is TGCAGTGCTAGGCGGGTGGGGGGTATCATTAATTCACCCCTCCACTTT.

V is TRBV20-1 and J is TRBJ2-7, with 9 positions matching TRBD1. This CDR3 is built from 13 residues. The germline CDR1 and CDR2 sequences are DFQATT and SNEGSKA (reference sequence). J was trimmed by 5 bases and V by 5 bases; bases with no gene match: 7. The CDR3 loop is CSASGTGNNEQYF. The CDR3 DNA follows: TGCAGTGCTTCCGGGACAGGGAACAACGAGCAGTACTTC.

The gene calls are TRBV6-5 and TRBJ2-7; D unresolved. Germline loops: CDR1 MNHEY, CDR2 SVGAGI. V was cut by 8 bases and J by 7 bases, with 15 bases left in between. CDR3 length equals 12 residues. The CDR3 nucleotides read TGTGCCAGCGTTTCCCAAGTGGGGGAGCAGTACTTC. Translated: CASVSQVGEQYF.

This clonotype appeared a few times. The chain recombines TRBV20-1 with TRBJ2-7; 7 nucleotides agree with TRBD1. The germline V gene has CDR1 DFQATT and CDR2 SNEGSKA (reference sequence). The V and J ends lost 3 bases and 3 bases, in that order; junction bases with no gene match: 11. The CDR3 is 15 amino acids. The CDR3 DNA follows: TGCAGTGCTAGGGGACAGCAAAACCTCAACTACGAGCAGTACTTC. Its translation: CSARGQQNLNYEQYF.

This clonotype was picked up a small number of times. The chain uses TRBV15 and TRBJ2-3; no definite D call. Trimming pared 0 bases from V and 0 bases from J, leaving 7 bases between. There are 15 residues in the CDR3. Germline CDR1 and CDR2: LNHNV and YYDKDF (reference sequence). CDR3 protein: CATSRDKFSTDTQYF. CDR3 nucleotide sequence: TGTGCCACCAGCAGAGATAAATTTAGCACAGATACGCAGTATTTT.

The rearrangement uses TRBV20-1 and TRBJ2-1; 12 nucleotides match TRBD2. CDR1 and CDR2 from the germline V gene are DFQATT and SNEGSKA (reference sequence). The CDR3 is 15 amino acids. The V segment lost 5 bases and the J segment 4 bases; nucleotides outside the gene matches: 6. CDR3 loop: CSAGPLAGGYNEQFF. DNA of the CDR3: TGCAGTGCTGGGCCACTAGCGGGAGGATACAATGAGCAGTTCTTC.

The table lists this clonotype with a few counts. The V call is TRBV24-1, the J call TRBJ1-1; no definite D call. This CDR3 has 14 residues. Germline values: CDR1 KGHDR, CDR2 SFDVKD. V lost 5 bases and J lost 1, with 10 bases in between. CDR3: CATSVGNGNTEAFF. The CDR3 region has the DNA TGTGCCACCAGTGTCGGAAATGGGAACACTGAAGCTTTCTTT.

The V and J genes are TRBV24-1 and TRBJ2-3; no firm D call. Between the trimmed V and J ends, which lost 7 bases and 0 bases, there was a span of 7 bases. This CDR3 is built from 13 residues. Germline loops: CDR1 KGHDR, CDR2 SFDVKD. DNA for the CDR3: TGTGCCACCAGGGCAGAAAGCACAGATACGCAGTATTTT. This encodes CATRAESTDTQYF.

This clonotype was seen more than once but under ten times. This sequence joins TRBV12-3 or TRBV12-4 and TRBJ1-2, with 11 bases matching TRBD1. The CDR3 runs to 13 residues. J gave up 6 bases and V 7 bases, and 4 bases lay outside the gene matches. The CDR3 loop is CASTRGQGDGYTF. DNA of the CDR3: TGTGCCAGCACCCGGGGACAGGGGGATGGCTACACCTTC.

The V gene is TRBV7-3, the J gene TRBJ2-3, with D unclear. This CDR3 contains 13 residues. Trimming took 8 bases from V and 7 from J, leaving 16 bases between them. Germline CDR1 is SGHTA and CDR2 is FQGTGA. DNA of the CDR3: TGTGCCAGCGCAACGGGTCGGCGGAATACGCAGTATTTT. It translates to CASATGRRNTQYF.

This clonotype has a handful of counts. The chain carries TRBV12-3 or TRBV12-4 and TRBJ2-3; possibly TRBD2 for D (7 bases). The length of the CDR3 is 19 residues. V was shortened by 7 bases and J by 2 bases, with 28 bases between the two germline ends. The DNA for the CDR3 is TGTGCCAGCACCTTCTGGGAGGCGGGGGCCCTTACCTACACAGATACGCAGTATTTT. Translating gives CASTFWEAGALTYTDTQYF.